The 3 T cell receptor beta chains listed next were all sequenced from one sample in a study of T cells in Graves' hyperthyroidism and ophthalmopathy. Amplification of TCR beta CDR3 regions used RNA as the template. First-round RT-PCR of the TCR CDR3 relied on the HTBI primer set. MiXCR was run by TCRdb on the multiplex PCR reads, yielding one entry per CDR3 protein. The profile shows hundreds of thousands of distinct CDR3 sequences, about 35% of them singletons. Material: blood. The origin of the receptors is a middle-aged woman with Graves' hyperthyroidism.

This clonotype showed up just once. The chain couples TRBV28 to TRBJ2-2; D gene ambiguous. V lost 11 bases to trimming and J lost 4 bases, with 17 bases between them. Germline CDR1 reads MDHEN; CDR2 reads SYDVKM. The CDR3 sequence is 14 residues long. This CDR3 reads CACKYPALTGELFF. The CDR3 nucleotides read TGTGCCTGCAAGTATCCAGCCCTCACCGGGGAGCTGTTTTTT.

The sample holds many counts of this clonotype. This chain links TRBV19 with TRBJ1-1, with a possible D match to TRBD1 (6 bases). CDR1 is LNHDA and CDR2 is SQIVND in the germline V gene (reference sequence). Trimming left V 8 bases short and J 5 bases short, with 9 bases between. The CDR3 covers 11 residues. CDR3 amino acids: CASRRGTEAFF. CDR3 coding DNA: TGTGCCAGTCGGAGGGGGACTGAAGCTTTCTTT.

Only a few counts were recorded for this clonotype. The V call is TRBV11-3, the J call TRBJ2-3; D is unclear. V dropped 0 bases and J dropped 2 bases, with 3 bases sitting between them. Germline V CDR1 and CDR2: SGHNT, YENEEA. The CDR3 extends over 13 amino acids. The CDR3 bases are TGTGCCAGCAGCTTAGAACCCACAGATACGCAGTATTTT. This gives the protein CASSLEPTDTQYF.